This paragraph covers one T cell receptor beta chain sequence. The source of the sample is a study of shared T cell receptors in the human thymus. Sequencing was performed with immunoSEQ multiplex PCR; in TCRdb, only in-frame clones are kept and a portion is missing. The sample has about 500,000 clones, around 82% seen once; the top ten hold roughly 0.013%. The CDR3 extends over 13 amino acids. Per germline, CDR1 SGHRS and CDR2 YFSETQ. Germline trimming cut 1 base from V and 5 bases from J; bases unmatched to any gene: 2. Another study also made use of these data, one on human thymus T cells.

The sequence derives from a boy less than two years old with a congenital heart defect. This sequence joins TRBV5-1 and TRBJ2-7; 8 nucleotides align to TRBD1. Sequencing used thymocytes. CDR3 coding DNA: TGCGCCAGCAGCTTGTGGACAGGGCACGAGCAGTACTTC. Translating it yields CASSLWTGHEQYF.